The entry that follows covers one T cell receptor (beta chain) sequence. Its antigen is not known. This entry comes from a study of PD-L1 blockade in urothelial cancer. Study background: When patients started atezolizumab at some point between 2013 and 2015, it was given at 1,200 mg intravenously every 3 weeks.

General study results and limits: Blood clones associated with the tumor expanded more at 3 weeks in durable-benefit patients.

PCRs were each spiked with synthetic TCR analog templates. TCRdb's table, derived via immunoSEQ multiplex PCR, lists solely in-frame clones and lacks some. The sample records roughly 90,000 clones, 90% to 95% being singletons. From germline, CDR1 is SGHRS and CDR2 YFSETQ. Trimming stripped 1 base from V and 5 bases from J, with 15 bases between. The CDR3 is 15 residues long. The sequence derives from a man aged 60 to 69 with urothelial cancer. The sample here was PBMCs, taken around atezolizumab (anti-PD-L1) treatment. The chain combines TRBV5-1 with TRBJ1-2; D gene unclear. The chain's CDR3 is CASSLTDLVTYGYTF. CDR3 DNA sequence: TGCGCCAGCAGCTTGACAGATTTGGTTACGTATGGCTACACCTTC.